These 8 T cell receptor beta chains originate from one sample sequenced in a study of T-cell reconstitution after alpha-beta-depleted transplantation in children. Unique molecular identifiers were incorporated during preparation of the TCRbeta library. TCRdb ran MiXCR on the PCR reads and lists one entry per CDR3 protein. The sample records approximately 500,000 distinct CDR3 sequences, over 9.5% being singletons. This specimen consisted of PBMCs, obtained before TCRalphabeta/CD19-depleted stem cell transplant. The receptors come from a child aged 2-9 years with inherited bone marrow failure, due to receive a stem cell transplant.

In this sample, this clonotype turned up many times. The chain has TRBV7-9 and TRBJ2-5; no clear D gene. Germline V gene sequence: CDR1 SEHNR, CDR2 FQNEAQ (reference sequence). Trimming shortened V by 2 bases and J by 2 bases, and 12 bases separated the two germline ends. This CDR3 spans 15 amino acids. CDR3 amino acids: CASSLNLGIQETQYF. The CDR3 coding sequence is TGTGCCAGCAGCTTAAACCTCGGAATACAAGAGACCCAGTACTTC. The entire variable domain, with the rest obtained from reference TRBV7-9 and TRBJ2-5, is as follows: DTGVSQNPRHKITKRGQNVTFRCDPISEHNRLYWYRQTLGQGPEFLTYFQNEAQLEKSRLLSDRFSAERPKGSFSTLEIQRTEQGDSAMYLCASSLNLGIQETQYFGPGTRLLVL.

This clonotype occurred a few times. An end of the junction differs from the germline gene, which may be a read error. V and J are TRBV20-1 and TRBJ2-2; D is ambiguous. CDR1 and CDR2 (germline): DFQATT, SNEGSKA (reference sequence). The CDR3 is made up of 13 amino acids. CDR3 sequence reads: CSARRPFAGELFF. In nucleotides, the CDR3 is TGCAGTGCTAGAAGACCCTTCGCCGGAGAGCTGTTTTTT.

Ten or more counts support this clonotype. This chain connects TRBV20-1 to TRBJ2-2, with 16 bases lining up with TRBD2. J gave up 0 bases and V 1 base, and 2 bases lay outside the gene matches. Germline loops: CDR1 DFQATT, CDR2 SNEGSKA (reference sequence). The length of the CDR3 is 18 residues. The CDR3 loop reads CSARGGTSGRANTGELFF. CDR3 bases: TGCAGTGCTAGAGGGGGGACTAGCGGGAGGGCGAACACCGGGGAGCTGTTTTTT.

This clonotype was seen at least ten times. This chain connects TRBV6-6 to TRBJ2-2, with no clear D. Trimming left V 3 bases short and J 6 bases short, with 5 bases between. This CDR3 comprises 12 residues. The V gene's germline CDR1 is MNHNY and CDR2 SVGAGI (reference sequence). The CDR3 is CASSYTAGELFF. Here the CDR3 DNA reads TGTGCCAGCAGTTATACAGCCGGGGAGCTGTTTTTT.

This clonotype has more than one count but fewer than ten. This chain connects TRBV20-1 to TRBJ2-3; TRBD2 matches at 12 bases. The CDR3 totals 19 residues. Trimming took 1 base from V and 2 from J; bases not matched to a gene: 13. The germline CDR1 and CDR2 sequences are DFQATT and SNEGSKA (reference sequence). For the CDR3, the DNA is TGCAGTGCTAGAGGCCTAAGAGGGCGACTAGCGGGAGACACAGATACGCAGTATTTT. Translated, it gives CSARGLRGRLAGDTDTQYF.

This clonotype was detected ten times or more. V gene TRBV28 combines with J gene TRBJ1-3, with 9 bases identical to TRBD1. Per germline, CDR1 MDHEN and CDR2 SYDVKM. The CDR3 consists of 16 residues. V shed 6 bases and J 4 bases; nucleotides not matched to a gene: 10. CDR3 coding DNA: TGTGCCAGCAGCCGGGACAGGGAAGGCGCCGGAAACACCATATATTTT. Protein product: CASSRDREGAGNTIYF.

This clonotype came up many times. This sequence joins TRBV5-1 and TRBJ1-1; TRBD1 matches 7 bases. The length of the CDR3 is 12 residues. Unmatched junction bases numbered 4, after V lost 4 bases and J lost 7 bases. CDR1 is SGHRS, CDR2 YFSETQ, per germline. The CDR3 protein is CASSKGQVEAFF. CDR3 bases: TGCGCCAGCAGCAAAGGACAGGTTGAAGCTTTCTTT.

Worth noting for this clonotype: No conserved phenylalanine or tryptophan is present at the end of the CDR3, so a read error is the likely explanation. V gene TRBV5-4 combines with J gene TRBJ2-7; 7 nucleotides match TRBD2. Germline CDR1 and CDR2: SGHNT and YYREEE (reference sequence). The CDR3 is made up of 15 amino acids. Trimming cost V 3 bases and J 1 base; bases outside gene matches: 7. CDR3 sequence reads: CASSWGEGHSYEQYI. CDR3 DNA sequence: TGTGCCAGCAGCTGGGGGGAGGGCCATTCCTACGAGCAGTACATC.